This record concerns one T cell receptor beta chain sequence. Its antigen is not identified. The PCR used 60 Vbeta and 13 Jbeta primers. Method: immunoSEQ multiplex PCR; TCRdb's copy keeps in-frame clones and lacks some. Among about 140,000 clones listed, approximately 85% were seen once. This sample is drawn from a study of cytomegalovirus exposure and HLA in healthy donors. Study results and caveats: When analyzed later, a missense DCLRE1C variant was found to be linked to TCR beta V- and J-gene trimming. The investigators catalogued 150 or so TCR beta chains as cytomegalovirus-associated. The study assumed roughly uniform donor sequencing depth for presence/absence analyses.

Trimming shortened V by 6 bases and J by 7 bases, and 14 bases separated the two germline ends. Germline values: CDR1 MNHEY, CDR2 SVGAGI. The CDR3 covers 13 residues. The V call is TRBV6-5, the J call TRBJ2-3; no clear D. The sequence came from a woman aged 40 to 55 in good health and CMV-seronegative. The sequenced sample was PBMCs. CDR3 in amino acids: CASRALTFYTQYF. In DNA, the CDR3 is TGTGCCAGCAGGGCCTTGACATTTTATACGCAGTATTTT.